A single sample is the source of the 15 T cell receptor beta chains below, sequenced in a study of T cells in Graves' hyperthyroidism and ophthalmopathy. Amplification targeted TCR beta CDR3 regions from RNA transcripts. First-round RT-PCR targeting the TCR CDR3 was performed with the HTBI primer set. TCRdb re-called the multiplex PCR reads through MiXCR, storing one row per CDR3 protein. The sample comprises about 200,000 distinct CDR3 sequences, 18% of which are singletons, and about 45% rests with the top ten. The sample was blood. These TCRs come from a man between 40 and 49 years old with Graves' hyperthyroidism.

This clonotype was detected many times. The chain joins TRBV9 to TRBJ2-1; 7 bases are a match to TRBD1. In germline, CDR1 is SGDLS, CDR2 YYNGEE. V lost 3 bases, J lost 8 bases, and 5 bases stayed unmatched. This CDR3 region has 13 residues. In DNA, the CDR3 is TGTGCCAGCAGCGAAAGACAGGGTGATGAGCAGTTCTTC. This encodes CASSERQGDEQFF.

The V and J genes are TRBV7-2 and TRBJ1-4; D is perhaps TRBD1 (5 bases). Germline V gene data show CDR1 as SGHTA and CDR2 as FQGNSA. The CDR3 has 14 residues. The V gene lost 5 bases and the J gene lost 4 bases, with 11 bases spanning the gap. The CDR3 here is CASSTGLVNEKLFF. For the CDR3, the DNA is TGTGCCAGCAGCACGGGACTGGTTAATGAAAAACTGTTTTTT.

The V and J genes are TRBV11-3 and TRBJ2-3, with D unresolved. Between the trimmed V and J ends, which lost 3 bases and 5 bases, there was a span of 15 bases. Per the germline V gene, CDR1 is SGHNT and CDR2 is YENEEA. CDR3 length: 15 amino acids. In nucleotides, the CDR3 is TGTGCCAGCAGCTTCGACGGGCCTAAAGGAGATACGCAGTATTTT. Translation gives CASSFDGPKGDTQYF.

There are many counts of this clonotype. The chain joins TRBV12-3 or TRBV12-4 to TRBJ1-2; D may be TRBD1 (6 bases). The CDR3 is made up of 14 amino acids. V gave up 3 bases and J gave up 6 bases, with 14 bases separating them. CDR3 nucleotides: TGTGCCAGCAGTTTCGGTGGGGGGCTCCATGGCTACACCTTC. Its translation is CASSFGGGLHGYTF.

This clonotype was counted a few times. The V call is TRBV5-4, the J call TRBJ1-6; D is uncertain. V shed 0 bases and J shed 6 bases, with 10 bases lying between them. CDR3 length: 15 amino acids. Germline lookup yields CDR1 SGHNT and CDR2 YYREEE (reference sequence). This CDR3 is CASSLVDRRNSPLHF. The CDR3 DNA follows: TGTGCCAGCAGCTTGGTTGACCGCCGTAATTCACCCCTCCACTTT.

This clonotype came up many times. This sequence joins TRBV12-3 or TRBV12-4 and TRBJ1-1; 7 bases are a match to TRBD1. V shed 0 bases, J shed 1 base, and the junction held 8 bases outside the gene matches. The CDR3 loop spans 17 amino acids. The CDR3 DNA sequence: TGTGCCAGCAGTTTAGCGCTTCTGGACAGGCCGAACACTGAAGCTTTCTTT. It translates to CASSLALLDRPNTEAFF.

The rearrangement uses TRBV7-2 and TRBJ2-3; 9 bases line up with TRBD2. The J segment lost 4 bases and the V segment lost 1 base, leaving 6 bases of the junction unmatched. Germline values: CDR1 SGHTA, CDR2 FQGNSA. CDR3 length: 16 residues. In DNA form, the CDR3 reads TGTGCCAGCAGCTTAGAGGCGGGGGGGGGCGCAGATACGCAGTATTTT. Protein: CASSLEAGGGADTQYF.

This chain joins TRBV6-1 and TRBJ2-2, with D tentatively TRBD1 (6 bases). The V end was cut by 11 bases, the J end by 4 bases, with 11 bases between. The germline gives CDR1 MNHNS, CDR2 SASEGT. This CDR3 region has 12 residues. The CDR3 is CAGQSGTGELFF. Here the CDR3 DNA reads TGTGCCGGACAGTCGGGCACCGGGGAGCTGTTTTTT.

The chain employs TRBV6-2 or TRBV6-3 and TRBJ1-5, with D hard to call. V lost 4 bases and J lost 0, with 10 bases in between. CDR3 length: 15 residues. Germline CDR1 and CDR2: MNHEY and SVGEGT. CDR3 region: CASSWTEYSNQPQHF. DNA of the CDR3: TGTGCCAGCAGTTGGACGGAATATAGCAATCAGCCCCAGCATTTT.

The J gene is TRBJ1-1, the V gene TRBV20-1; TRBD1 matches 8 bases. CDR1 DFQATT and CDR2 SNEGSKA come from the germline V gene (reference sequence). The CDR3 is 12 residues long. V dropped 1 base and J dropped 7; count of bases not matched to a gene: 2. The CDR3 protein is CSARVTGVEAFF. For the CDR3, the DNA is TGCAGTGCTAGAGTGACAGGGGTTGAAGCTTTCTTT.

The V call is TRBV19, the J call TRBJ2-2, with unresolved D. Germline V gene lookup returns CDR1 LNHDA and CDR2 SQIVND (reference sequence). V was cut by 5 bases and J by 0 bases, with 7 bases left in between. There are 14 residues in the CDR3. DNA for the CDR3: TGTGCCAGTAGTCAAACAGCGAACACCGGGGAGCTGTTTTTT. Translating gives CASSQTANTGELFF.

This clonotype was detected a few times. The CDR3 loop reads CASSSLPRTEAFF. The CDR3 region has the DNA TGTGCCAGCAGCTCCCTCCCCCGGACTGAAGCTTTCTTT. The rearrangement joins TRBV7-3 to TRBJ1-1; D not certain. The V end was cut by 4 bases, the J end by 5 bases, with 11 bases between. The CDR3 is made up of 13 amino acids. Germline CDR1 SGHTA, CDR2 FQGTGA.

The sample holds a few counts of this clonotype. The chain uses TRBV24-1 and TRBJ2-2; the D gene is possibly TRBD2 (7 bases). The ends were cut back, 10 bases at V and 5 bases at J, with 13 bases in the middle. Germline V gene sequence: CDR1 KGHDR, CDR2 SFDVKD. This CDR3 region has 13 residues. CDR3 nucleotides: TGTGCCACTTCGGGGGGCTGGACCGGGGAGCTGTTTTTT. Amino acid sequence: CATSGGWTGELFF.

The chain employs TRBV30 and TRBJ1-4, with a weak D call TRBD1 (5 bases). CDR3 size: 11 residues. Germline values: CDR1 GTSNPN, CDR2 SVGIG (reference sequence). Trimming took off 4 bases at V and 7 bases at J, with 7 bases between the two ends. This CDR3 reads CAWNRGEKLFF. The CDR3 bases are TGTGCCTGGAATAGGGGTGAAAAACTGTTTTTT.

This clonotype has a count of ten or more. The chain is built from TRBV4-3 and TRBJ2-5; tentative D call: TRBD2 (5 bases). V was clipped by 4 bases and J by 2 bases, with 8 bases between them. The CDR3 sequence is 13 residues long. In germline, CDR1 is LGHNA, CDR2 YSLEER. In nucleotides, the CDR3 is TGCGCCAGCAGCCGGACTGGTCAAGAGACCCAGTACTTC. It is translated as CASSRTGQETQYF.